This entry features one T cell receptor (beta chain) sequence. This record comes from a study of blood T cell repertoires in COVID-19. On the study more broadly: The study drew acute and convalescent COVID-19 samples from the United States, Italy and Spain.

During active infection, Seattle patients enrolled and were then monitored through disease. Germline V lookup: CDR1 SGHKS, CDR2 YYEKEE (reference sequence). There are 16 residues in the CDR3. Unmatched junction bases numbered 11, after V lost 4 bases and J lost 4 bases. As originally analysed: Estimation of nucleated cell counts was performed using reference gene primer amplification. Profiling relied on immunoSEQ multiplex PCR, and the TCRdb table lists in-frame clones only, not all of them. V and J calls and clone size follow that table, whereas D and trimming were derived from the DNA. The sample consists of some 300,000 clones, approximately 90% of them appearing once.

Sequencing used peripheral blood. The chain uses TRBV5-5 and TRBJ1-3, with 7 positions matching TRBD1. The source of this sequence is a woman between 45 and 65 years old with COVID-19, enrolled during active disease. The CDR3: CASSPTGDLLGNTIYF. CDR3 sequence (DNA): TGTGCCAGCAGCCCAACAGGGGATTTACTCGGAAACACCATATATTTT.